The clone carrying this T cell receptor beta chain was seen ten or more times. The data originate from a study of early T cells in non-severe SARS-CoV-2 infection. A single record per CDR3 protein comes from TCRdb applying MiXCR to the 5' RACE reads. The data show approximately 29,000 distinct CDR3 sequences, roughly 5.8% seen once. Germline V gene sequence: CDR1 SGHVS, CDR2 FNYEAQ. V lost 2 bases and J lost 5; bases outside the gene matches: 9. The CDR3 is 17 residues long. The chain uses TRBV7-6 and TRBJ2-1; TRBD2 matches 10 bases. Sequences were obtained from whole blood. The sequence was obtained from an adult who was a healthcare worker with PCR-confirmed SARS-CoV-2 infection or an uninfected control (not recorded which). The CDR3 region is CASSLRTGLAGDNEQFF. The CDR3 bases are TGTGCCAGCAGCTTAAGGACGGGCCTAGCGGGGGACAATGAGCAGTTCTTC.